These T cell receptor beta chains were read from a single sample in a study of blood T cell repertoires in COVID-19. Only in-frame clones appear in the TCRdb table, and some are missing; sequencing was by immunoSEQ multiplex PCR. The sample shows about 260,000 clones, 70% to 90% of them seen only once. The sequenced sample was peripheral blood. The receptors here all came from a human donor in a cohort sampled during active COVID-19. Each CDR3 is given with its conserved first and last residue.

v_gene	CDR3aa
TRBV30	CAWSVGDHYNEQFF
TRBV6-2/TRBV6-3	CASSPILAGPSGEQYF
TRBV24-1	CATSDGTDQETQYF
TRBV19	CASSIQGNYGYTF
TRBV19	CASSMSAGGRHNEQFF
TRBV7-9	CASSLGQPPYGYTF
TRBV28	CASSYPPGGSYEQYF
TRBV27	CASSHGYYEQYF
TRBV4-3	CASSQESGGPGDTQYF
TRBV11-2	CASSSIRGQYF
TRBV2	CASTALWGGDYGYTF
TRBV7-2	CASSPRETYEQYF
TRBV28	CASTLSLRGSYEQYF
TRBV18	CASSLETGANYGYTF
TRBV4-1	CASSQDLSSTDTQYF
TRBV27	CASTPGHMNTEAFF
TRBV4-1	CASSPGTTSGGRWSYNEQFF
TRBV7-9	CASSLALYNEQFF
TRBV5-1	CASSVRGSSSGANVLTF
TRBV6-5	CASRNTGVTGELFF
TRBV18	CASSPSPETYEQYF
TRBV7-9	CASSLTGNNQPQHF
TRBV4-1	CASSPPLGQGAEGYTF
TRBV4-1	CASSETGLGEQYF
TRBV7-2	CASSPPGKISYTF
TRBV20-1	CSASRGQGAPYEQYF
TRBV7-9	CASSLGLADYEQYF
TRBV19	CASSRMNTEAFF
TRBV5-5	CASSKTGGPNEKLFF
TRBV15	CATSRGGVYEQYF
TRBV14	CASSPRGSGYTF
TRBV27	CASSFGTDYGYTF
TRBV6-6	CASTRQGSEKLFF
TRBV7-8	CASSGGGSYEQYF
TRBV6-1	CASSAEAPGQGAGNIQYF
TRBV5-1	CASSYLDPTVNTEAFF
TRBV5-6	CASSLDGPASYGYTF
TRBV5-4	CASSTRTLDNEKLFF
TRBV15	CATSRDLPRVGLGGYTF
TRBV7-9	CASSLRRPKGTQYF
TRBV7-8	CASRRLTPEAFF